This TCR beta chain was sequenced in a study of cytomegalovirus exposure and HLA in healthy donors. Study-wide background: As released early, the data held roughly 85 million unique TCRs from HLA-typed donors. Study-wide points: Most TCR beta V segments were productive about 87% or about 30% of the time in an earlier analysis.

The PCR contained 60 Vbeta and 13 Jbeta primers. Using immunoSEQ multiplex PCR, the repertoire was profiled, and TCRdb retains in-frame clones only, with some absent. The sample gives around 150,000 clones, 65% to 85% of which show up once; roughly 7.1% is in the top ten. This CDR3 spans 14 amino acids. Germline loops: CDR1 SGHTS, CDR2 YDEGEE. V shed 2 bases and J shed 4 bases, with 9 bases lying between them. This clone was seen a handful of times. Its antigen is as yet unknown. Sequencing input: PBMCs. The chain combines TRBV5-8 with TRBJ2-2; D ambiguous. The receptor was derived from a man between 40 and 49 years old in good health and CMV-seropositive. In nucleotides, the CDR3 is TGTGCCAGCAGCTTCGGTCCTTTCACCGGGGAGCTGTTTTTT. This codes for CASSFGPFTGELFF.